This is a list of T cell receptor beta chains from one sample in a study of blood T cell repertoires in COVID-19. Libraries were prepared by immunoSEQ multiplex PCR; TCRdb keeps only in-frame clonotypes and omits some of them. The repertoire consists of roughly 250,000 clones, with 75% to 90% occurring once and the leading ten covering roughly 10%. Sequencing input: PBMCs or T cells enriched from blood (not recorded which). These receptors originate from a man aged 40-50 years who had recovered from COVID-19. CDR3s include the opening cysteine and the closing phenylalanine or tryptophan. A D gene is named only where the DNA matches it firmly. Clone size is not always given. Where it is, it says once, few, many or a class for expanded clones.

>TRBJ2-7|14|TRBV9|TRBD2|-
CASSVASGPYEQYF
TGTGCCAGCAGCGTAGCTAGCGGACCCTACGAGCAGTACTTC
>TRBJ2-7|16|TRBV19|TRBD2|few
CASSIGRGVSIDEQYF
TGTGCCAGTAGTATAGGGCGGGGGGTGAGTATAGACGAGCAGTACTTC
>TRBJ2-7|16|TRBV6-2/TRBV6-3|TRBD2|once
CASSYGLADLIYEQYF
TGTGCCAGCAGTTACGGGCTAGCGGACCTAATTTACGAGCAGTACTTC
>TRBJ1-1|15|TRBV18|TRBD1|-
CASSPDRGSITEAFF
TGTGCCAGCTCACCGGACAGGGGGTCGATCACTGAAGCTTTCTTT
>TRBJ1-5|17|TRBV6-2/TRBV6-3|TRBD1|-
CASSSTGTGIVRQPQHF
TGTGCCAGCAGTTCCACCGGGACAGGGATTGTCAGGCAGCCCCAGCATTTT
>TRBJ1-2|12|TRBV3-1/TRBV3-2|-|-
CASSQGSTGYTF
TGTGCCAGCAGCCAAGGGAGCACCGGCTACACCTTC
>TRBJ2-3|16|TRBV7-3|-|-
CASSLHWAGATDTQYF
TGTGCCAGCAGCTTACATTGGGCGGGGGCCACAGATACGCAGTATTTT
>TRBJ1-4|15|TRBV7-9|TRBD1|-
CASSSPGTVNEKLFF
TGTGCCAGCAGCTCACCTGGGACAGTAAATGAAAAACTGTTTTTT
>TRBJ1-5|14|TRBV2|-|-
CASSERQGGQPQHF
TGTGCCAGCAGTGAAAGGCAGGGAGGTCAGCCCCAGCATTTT
>TRBJ2-5|18|TRBV3-1/TRBV3-2|TRBD2|-
CASSQEGLAGRIQETQYF
TGTGCCAGCAGCCAAGAGGGCCTAGCGGGGCGAATACAAGAGACCCAGTACTTC
>TRBJ2-2|16|TRBV24-1|TRBD1|once
CATSTSGTGTTGELFF
TGTGCCACCTCTACTTCCGGGACAGGGACAACCGGGGAGCTGTTTTTT
>TRBJ1-2|14|TRBV29-1|-|-
CSVGSPGQLYGYTF
TGCAGCGTTGGATCTCCGGGACAACTCTATGGCTACACCTTC
>TRBJ1-1|17|TRBV30|TRBD1|-
CAWRGDRGPRANTEAFF
TGTGCCTGGAGAGGGGACAGGGGCCCCCGGGCGAACACTGAAGCTTTCTTT
>TRBJ1-5|17|TRBV30|TRBD1|-
CAWSISILQGAKQPQHF
TGTGCCTGGAGTATATCAATTCTACAGGGGGCAAAACAGCCCCAGCATTTT
>TRBJ2-7|13|TRBV18|TRBD1|-
CASFQGQGYEQYF
TGTGCCAGCTTCCAGGGACAGGGGTACGAGCAGTACTTC
>TRBJ1-1|18|TRBV7-3|TRBD1|-
CASSLTGGGRGRNTEAFF
TGTGCCAGCAGCTTAACCGGCGGAGGCAGGGGGCGGAACACTGAAGCTTTCTTT
>TRBJ2-4|16|TRBV2|-|-
CASSAGQHRGGNIQYF
TGTGCCAGCAGTGCAGGACAGCACCGTGGTGGAAACATTCAGTACTTC
>TRBJ2-2|14|TRBV19|TRBD1|-
CASSRQGHTGELFF
TGTGCCAGTAGCAGACAGGGGCACACCGGGGAGCTGTTTTTT
>TRBJ2-1|16|TRBV24-1|TRBD2|-
CATSAPAGGAYNEQFF
TGTGCCACCAGTGCCCCAGCGGGAGGGGCCTACAATGAGCAGTTCTTC
>TRBJ1-4|15|TRBV9|-|-
CASSGRPSTNEKLFF
TGTGCCAGCAGCGGGAGGCCGTCAACTAATGAAAAACTGTTTTTT